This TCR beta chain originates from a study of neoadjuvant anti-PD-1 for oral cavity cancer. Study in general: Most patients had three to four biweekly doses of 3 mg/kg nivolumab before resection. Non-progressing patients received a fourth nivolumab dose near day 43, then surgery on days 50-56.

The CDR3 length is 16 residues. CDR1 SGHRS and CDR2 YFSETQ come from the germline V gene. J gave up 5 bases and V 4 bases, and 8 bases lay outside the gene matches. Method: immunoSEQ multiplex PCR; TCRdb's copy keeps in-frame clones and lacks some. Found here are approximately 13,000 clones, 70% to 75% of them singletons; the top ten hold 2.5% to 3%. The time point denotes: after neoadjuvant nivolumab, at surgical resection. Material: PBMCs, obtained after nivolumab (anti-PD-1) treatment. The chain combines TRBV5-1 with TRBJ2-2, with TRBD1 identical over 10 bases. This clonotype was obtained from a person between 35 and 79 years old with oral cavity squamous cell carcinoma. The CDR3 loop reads CASSEGQGGATGELFF. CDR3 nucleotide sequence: TGCGCCAGCAGCGAAGGACAGGGGGGCGCTACCGGGGAGCTGTTTTTT.